This TCR beta chain came from a study of graft-versus-host responses after intestinal transplantation. Study overall: The recipients all started with anti-thymocyte globulin induction and then took tacrolimus and steroids for two to four years.

The length of the CDR3 is 16 residues. CDR1 and CDR2 from the germline V gene are SGDLS and YYNGEE. Trimming removed 0 bases from V and 0 bases from J, with 12 bases in between. Findings and limits, study-wide: Circulating GvH clone levels at their peak were associated with HvG declines (early post-transplant).

The table came from immunoSEQ multiplex PCR; TCRdb's copy has only in-frame clones and leaves some out. The sample gives just over 85,000 clones, 80% to 95% of which show up once; approximately 0.4% is in the top ten. Details on this clone: The antigen is not known.

The sample in question was unstimulated CD8+ T cells sorted from spleen or lymph node cells, obtained before transplant. The sequence derives from a human donor who was the organ donor for an intestinal transplant. V gene TRBV9 combines with J gene TRBJ1-1; D unclear. The CDR3 DNA sequence: TGTGCCAGCAGCGTAGACGCGAGGAGAATGAACACTGAAGCTTTCTTT. Residues: CASSVDARRMNTEAFF.